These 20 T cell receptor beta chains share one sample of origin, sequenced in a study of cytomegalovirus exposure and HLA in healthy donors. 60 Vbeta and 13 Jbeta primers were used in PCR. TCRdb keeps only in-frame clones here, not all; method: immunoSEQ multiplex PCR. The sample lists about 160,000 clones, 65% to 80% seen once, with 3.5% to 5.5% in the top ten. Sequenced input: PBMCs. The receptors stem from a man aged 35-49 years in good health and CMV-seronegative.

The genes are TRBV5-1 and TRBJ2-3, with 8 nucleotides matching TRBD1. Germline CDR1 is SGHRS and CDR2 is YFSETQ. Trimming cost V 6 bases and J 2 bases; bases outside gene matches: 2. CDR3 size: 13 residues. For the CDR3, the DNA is TGCGCCAGCAAACAGGGGGACACAGATACGCAGTATTTT. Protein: CASKQGDTDTQYF. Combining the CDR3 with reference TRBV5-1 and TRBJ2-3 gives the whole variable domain KAGVTQTPRYLIKTRGQQVTLSCSPISGHRSVSWYQQTPGQGLQFLFEYFSETQRNKGNFPGRFSGRQFSNSRSEMNVSTLELGDSALYLCASKQGDTDTQYFGPGTRLTVL.

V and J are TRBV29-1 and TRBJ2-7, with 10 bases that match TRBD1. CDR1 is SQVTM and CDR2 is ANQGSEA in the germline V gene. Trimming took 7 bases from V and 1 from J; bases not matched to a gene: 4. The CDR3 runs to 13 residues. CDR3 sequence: CSAGQGDSYEQYF. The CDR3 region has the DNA TGCAGCGCCGGACAGGGGGATTCCTACGAGCAGTACTTC.

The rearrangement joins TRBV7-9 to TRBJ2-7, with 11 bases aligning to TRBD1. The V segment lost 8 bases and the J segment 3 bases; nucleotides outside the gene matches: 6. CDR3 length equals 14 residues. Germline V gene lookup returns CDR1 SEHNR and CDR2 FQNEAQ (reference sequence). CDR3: CASGEGQGDYEQYF. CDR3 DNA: TGTGCCAGCGGTGAGGGACAGGGGGACTACGAGCAGTACTTC.

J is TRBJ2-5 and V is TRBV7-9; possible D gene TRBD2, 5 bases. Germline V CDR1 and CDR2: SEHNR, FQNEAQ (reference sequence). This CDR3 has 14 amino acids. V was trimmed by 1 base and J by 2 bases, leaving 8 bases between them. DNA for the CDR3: TGTGCCAGCAGCTTAGTTCAGCGGCAAGAGACCCAGTACTTC. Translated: CASSLVQRQETQYF.

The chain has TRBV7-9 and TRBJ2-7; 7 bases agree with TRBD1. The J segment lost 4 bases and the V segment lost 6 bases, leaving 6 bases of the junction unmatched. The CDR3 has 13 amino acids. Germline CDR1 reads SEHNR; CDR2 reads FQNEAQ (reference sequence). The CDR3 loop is CASRETGLYEQYF. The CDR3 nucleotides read TGTGCCAGCAGAGAGACAGGGCTTTACGAGCAGTACTTC.

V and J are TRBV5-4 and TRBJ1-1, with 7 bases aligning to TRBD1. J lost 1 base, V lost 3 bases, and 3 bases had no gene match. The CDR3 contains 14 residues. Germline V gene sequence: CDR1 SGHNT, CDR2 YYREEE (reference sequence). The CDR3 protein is CASSSGQTNTEAFF. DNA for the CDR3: TGTGCCAGCAGCTCGGGACAGACGAACACTGAAGCTTTCTTT.

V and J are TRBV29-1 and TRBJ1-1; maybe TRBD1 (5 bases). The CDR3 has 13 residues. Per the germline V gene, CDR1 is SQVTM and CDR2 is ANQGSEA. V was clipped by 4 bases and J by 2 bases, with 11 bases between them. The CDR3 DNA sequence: TGCAGCGTTGGAACAGGAATAAACACTGAAGCTTTCTTT. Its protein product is CSVGTGINTEAFF. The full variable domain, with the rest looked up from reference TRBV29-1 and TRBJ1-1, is SAVISQKPSRDICQRGTSLTIQCQVDSQVTMMFWYRQQPGQSLTLIATANQGSEATYESGFVIDKFPISRPNLTFSTLTVSNMSPEDSSIYLCSVGTGINTEAFFGQGTRLTVV.

For the CDR3, the DNA is TGTGCCAGCAGCTCTAGATTATTAAAGGCCGAGCAGTACTTC. Residues: CASSSRLLKAEQYF. This rearrangement joins TRBV27 to TRBJ2-7; D unresolved. Germline V lookup: CDR1 MNHEY, CDR2 SMNVEV (reference sequence). This CDR3 is built from 14 residues. Trimming stripped 6 bases from V and 6 bases from J, with 18 bases between.

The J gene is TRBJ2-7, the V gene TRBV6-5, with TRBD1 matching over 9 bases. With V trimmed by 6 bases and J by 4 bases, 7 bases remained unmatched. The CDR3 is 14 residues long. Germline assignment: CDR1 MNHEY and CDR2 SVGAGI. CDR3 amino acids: CASRVDRGSYEQYF. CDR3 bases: TGTGCCAGCAGGGTGGACAGGGGATCGTACGAGCAGTACTTC.

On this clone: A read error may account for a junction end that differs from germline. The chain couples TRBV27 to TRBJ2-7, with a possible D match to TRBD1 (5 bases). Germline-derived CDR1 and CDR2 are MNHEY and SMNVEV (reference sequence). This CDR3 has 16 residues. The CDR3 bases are TGTGCCAGCAGTTTAATTCAGGGCTCAGACTCCTACGGGCAGTACTTC. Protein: CASSLIQGSDSYGQYF.

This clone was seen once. The CDR3 DNA follows: TGTGCCAGCGGGGGACAGAAAGAGACCCAGTACTTC. Amino acid sequence: CASGGQKETQYF. J is TRBJ2-5 and V is TRBV5-5; TRBD1 matches at 7 bases. The CDR3 spans 12 residues. Germline V CDR1 and CDR2: SGHKS, YYEKEE (reference sequence). The J segment lost 3 bases and the V segment lost 7 bases, leaving 3 bases of the junction unmatched.

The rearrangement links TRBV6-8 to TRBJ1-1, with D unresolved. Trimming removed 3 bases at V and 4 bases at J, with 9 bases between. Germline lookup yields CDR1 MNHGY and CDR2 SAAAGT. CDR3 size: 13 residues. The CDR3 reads CASSYGLLTEAFF. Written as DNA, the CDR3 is TGTGCCAGCAGTTATGGCCTGCTCACTGAAGCTTTCTTT.

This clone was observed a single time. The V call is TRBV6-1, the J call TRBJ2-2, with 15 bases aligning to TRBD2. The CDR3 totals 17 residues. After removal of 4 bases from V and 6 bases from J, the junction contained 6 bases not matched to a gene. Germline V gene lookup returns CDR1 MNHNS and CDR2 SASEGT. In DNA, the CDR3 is TGTGCCAGCAGTGGGCGGACTAGCGGGGGGGAGGCCGGGGAGCTGTTTTTT. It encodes CASSGRTSGGEAGELFF.

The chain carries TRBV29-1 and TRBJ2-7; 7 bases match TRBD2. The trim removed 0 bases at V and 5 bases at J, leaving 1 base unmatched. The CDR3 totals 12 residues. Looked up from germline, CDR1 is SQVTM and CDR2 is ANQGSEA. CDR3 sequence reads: CSVEDREDEQYF. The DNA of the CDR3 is TGCAGCGTTGAAGATCGGGAGGACGAGCAGTACTTC.

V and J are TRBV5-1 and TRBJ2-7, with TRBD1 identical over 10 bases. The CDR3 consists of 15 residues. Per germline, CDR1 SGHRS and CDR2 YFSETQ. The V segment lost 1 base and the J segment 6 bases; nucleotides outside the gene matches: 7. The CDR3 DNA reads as TGCGCCAGCAGCTTGTTGGGACAGGGGATTTCCGAGCAGTACTTC. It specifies CASSLLGQGISEQYF. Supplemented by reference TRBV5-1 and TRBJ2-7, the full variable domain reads KAGVTQTPRYLIKTRGQQVTLSCSPISGHRSVSWYQQTPGQGLQFLFEYFSETQRNKGNFPGRFSGRQFSNSRSEMNVSTLELGDSALYLCASSLLGQGISEQYFGPGTRLTVT.

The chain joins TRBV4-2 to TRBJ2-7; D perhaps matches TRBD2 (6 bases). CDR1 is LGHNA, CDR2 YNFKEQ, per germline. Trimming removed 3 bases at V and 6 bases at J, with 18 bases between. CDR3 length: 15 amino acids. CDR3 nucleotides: TGTGCCAGCAGCCAGCCGCCGGAGGGAATTGTCGAGCAGTACTTC. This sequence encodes CASSQPPEGIVEQYF.

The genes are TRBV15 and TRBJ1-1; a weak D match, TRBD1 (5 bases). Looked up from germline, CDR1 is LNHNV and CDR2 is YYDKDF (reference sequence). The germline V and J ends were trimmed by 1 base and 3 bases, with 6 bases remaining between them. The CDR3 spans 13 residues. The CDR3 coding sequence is TGTGCCACCAGCAGAGGGGGCGACACTGAAGCTTTCTTT. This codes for CATSRGGDTEAFF.

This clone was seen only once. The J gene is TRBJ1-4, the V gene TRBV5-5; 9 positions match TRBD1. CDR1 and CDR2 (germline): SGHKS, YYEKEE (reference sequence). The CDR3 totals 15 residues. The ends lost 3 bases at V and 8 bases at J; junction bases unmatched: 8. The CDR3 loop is CASSWWDREKEKLFF. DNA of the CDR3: TGTGCCAGCAGCTGGTGGGACAGGGAGAAGGAAAAACTGTTTTTT.

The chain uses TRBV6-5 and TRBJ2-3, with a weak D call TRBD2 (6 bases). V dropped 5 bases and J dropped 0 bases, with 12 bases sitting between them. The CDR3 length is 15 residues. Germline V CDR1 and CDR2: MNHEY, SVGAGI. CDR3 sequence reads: CASSLRDWSTDTQYF. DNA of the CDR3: TGTGCCAGCAGTCTCCGGGACTGGAGCACAGATACGCAGTATTTT.

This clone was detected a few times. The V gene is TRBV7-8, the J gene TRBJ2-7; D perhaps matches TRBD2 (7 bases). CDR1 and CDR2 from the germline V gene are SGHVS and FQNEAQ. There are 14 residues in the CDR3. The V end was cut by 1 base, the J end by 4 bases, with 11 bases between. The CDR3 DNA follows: TGTGCCAGCAGCTTAGGGGCGGGGGCGTACGAGCAGTACTTC. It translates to CASSLGAGAYEQYF.